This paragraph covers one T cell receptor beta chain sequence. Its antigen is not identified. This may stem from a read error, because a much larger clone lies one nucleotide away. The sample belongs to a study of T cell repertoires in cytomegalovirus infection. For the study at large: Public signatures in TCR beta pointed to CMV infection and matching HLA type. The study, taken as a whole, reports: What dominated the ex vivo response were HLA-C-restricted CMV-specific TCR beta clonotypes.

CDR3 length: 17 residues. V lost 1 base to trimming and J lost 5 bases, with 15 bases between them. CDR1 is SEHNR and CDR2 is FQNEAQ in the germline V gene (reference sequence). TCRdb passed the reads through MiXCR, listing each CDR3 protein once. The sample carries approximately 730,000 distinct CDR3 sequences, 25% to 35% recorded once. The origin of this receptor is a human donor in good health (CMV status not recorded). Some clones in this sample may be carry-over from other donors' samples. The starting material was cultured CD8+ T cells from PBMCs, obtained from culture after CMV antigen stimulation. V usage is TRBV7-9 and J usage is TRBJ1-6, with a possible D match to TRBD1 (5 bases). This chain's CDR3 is CASSLEVRDGNNSPLHF. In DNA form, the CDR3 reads TGTGCCAGCAGCTTAGAAGTCAGGGATGGTAATAATTCACCCCTCCACTTT.